The TCR beta chain described here comes from a study of regulatory T cells in long-lasting Graves disease (dated by TCRdb to the early 2020s). With regard to the full study: Patients with newly diagnosed Graves' disease had been on antithyroid drugs for under 3 months. A total of roughly 35 samples were covered by TCR sequencing, comprising 13 persistent and about 20 newly diagnosed Graves' disease patients. The study was registered as a clinical trial and conducted in China. Patients with persistent Graves' disease were compared with patients with newly diagnosed Graves' disease using TCR sequencing and RNA sequencing of peripheral blood.

The library was generated by multiplex PCR. TCRdb lists the instrument as Illumina HiSeq 4000. To build TCR beta libraries, CDR3 regions were amplified by Arm-PCR using iRepertoire HTBI primers. PCR products were gel purified before sequencing. The published analysis was carried out like this. Gene usage analysis of CDR3 amino acid clonotypes used the roughly 60 TRBV and some 15 TRBJ segments found across samples. Filtered high-quality paired reads were merged into contigs using COPE and FqMerger. BLAST was used to align contigs to IMGT TRBV, TRBD and TRBJ reference genes, and CDR3 was defined according to IMGT. Any clonotype with a frequency above 0.1% was counted as a highly expanded clone. Shannon entropy was used to measure repertoire diversity, and the Gini coefficient was used to measure V-J evenness. Public clonotypes were defined as clonotypes shared by more than one individual. TCRdb applied fastp at Q25 and MiXCR to the public reads, then kept only in-frame beta chains. Rows are unified per CDR3 protein, each entry keeping the most common DNA and genes. The V and J calls shown here were made by TCRdb, not taken from the authors' results. For this sample there are 400,000 to 450,000 distinct CDR3 sequences; more than 12% appear just once. Around 17% of the sample rests with the top ten.

Findings and caveats that apply to the study as a whole: The authors acknowledged the small sample size as a limitation that may reduce accuracy. Persistent patients shared more public clonotypes among themselves (2,741) than newly diagnosed patients did (approximately 870). Sequencing and analysis were restricted to the TCR beta chain. The study examined only peripheral blood because the primary lesion, thyroid tissue, could not be accessed. Compared with newly diagnosed patients, patients with persistent Graves' disease had lower TCR Shannon entropy and fewer highly expanded clones, which suggests clonal expansion.

In the paper's terms, the time point label means: newly diagnosed GD, antithyroid drugs for less than 3 months. For both TCR sequencing and RNA sequencing, RNA was extracted from PBMCs using TRIzol. Graves' disease was diagnosed according to American Thyroid Association guidelines. Patients were recruited from an endocrinology department in Xi'an, China. Each patient gave roughly 8.4 milliliters of peripheral blood, collected in an EDTA anticoagulant tube. Ficoll Paque Plus density gradient separation was used to isolate PBMCs, and no further T cell sorting was performed. An Agilent 2100 Bioanalyzer and agarose gel were used to check RNA quality, while a NanoDrop 2000 measured RNA concentration. This clonotype was detected a few times. Its antigen is currently not known. No base quality values were provided; no much bigger clone lies one nucleotide off. The sample also formed part of further work on T cells in Graves' hyperthyroidism and ophthalmopathy. The second source states: A patient counted as having stable Graves' hyperthyroidism if no progression to ophthalmopathy occurred over 18 months of follow-up. Hyperthyroidism patients were aged 18 to 65 years and newly diagnosed, with disease duration of less than 2 months. Patients with uncontrolled infections, other autoimmune diseases, pregnancy or lactation were excluded. Diagnoses were based on clinical symptoms, serum thyroxine and TRAb, thyroid ultrasound and orbital computed tomography. For the first round of RT-PCR on the TCR CDR3, the HTBI primer set was used together with the Qiagen OneStep RT-PCR kit. Blood samples also contained most of the expanded thyroid clonotypes (frequency above 0.001), which suggests that blood repertoires may reflect thyroid immune responses. A model built on a 13 V-J signature distinguished ophthalmopathy from stable hyperthyroidism, reaching 85% to 90% sensitivity and 81% to 83% specificity in cross-validation and 80%/75% in testing. During validation, the model predicted progression to ophthalmopathy a median of approximately six months ahead of onset, with 70.59% sensitivity and around 72% specificity. TCR V-J signatures able to tell the groups apart were searched for in a discovery cohort of 100 patients, of whom 43 had Graves' ophthalmopathy and 57 had stable Graves' hyperthyroidism. Prospective prediction of ophthalmopathy was tested in an independent validation cohort of under 20 hyperthyroidism patients and 17 patients who later progressed to ophthalmopathy. For training and testing, the 100 or so patients in the discovery cohort were randomly divided in a 7:3 ratio. Thyroid tissue and blood T-cell repertoires from over 5 Graves' hyperthyroidism patients were also compared in the study. After sampling, hyperthyroidism patients received methimazole starting at 30 mg daily, and ophthalmopathy patients received high-dose intravenous methylprednisolone. A second multiplex PCR round built the libraries, followed by size selection and purification. Paired-end sequencing of the libraries was performed with 100 bp reads on an Illumina HiSeq2000. SOAPnuke was used to process the raw data, throwing out any read that contained adapters or uncalled bases, had a mean Phred below 15, or lacked an exact constant-primer or identifier match. High-quality paired reads were merged using COPE v1.2.5, and each unique nucleotide sequence was defined as a clonotype. MiTCR v1.1 was used to align the clonotypes against IMGT TRBV, TRBD and TRBJ reference segments. Only V-J combinations with frequency above 0.0001, covering roughly 99% of repertoires, were analysed. A TCS score was defined as the ratio between F50 (clonal expansion) and ExV (chaos), using BLOSUM62-based TCRdist between CDR3 peptides within each V-J. Welch's t-statistics and random forest reduced roughly 530 V-J features to about 13, which were used in a naive Bayes classifier (R e1071). Sample size was not statistically predetermined, and investigators were not blinded to group allocation. According to the paper, TCR Vbeta CDR3 sequencing was carried out on around 140 peripheral blood samples, which came from under 50 ophthalmopathy, around 75 hyperthyroidism and some 17 progressor patients.

This receptor was obtained from a woman in her thirties with Graves disease. Donor details come from another sample of the same person, matched by shared clones. The input for sequencing was peripheral blood mononuclear cells (PBMCs), taken at new diagnosis, from a patient treated with antithyroid drugs.

CDR3 protein: CSVEEGAIYEQFF. The DNA sequence is given as TGCAGCGTTGAGGAGGGAGCGATCTATGAGCAGTTCTTC. This chain joins TRBV29-1 to TRBJ2-1; the D segment could be TRBD2, given 6 matching bases. Relative to germline, V is 3 bases shorter and J is 8 bases shorter, with 14 bases between their ends. Inclusive of the bounding cysteine and phenylalanine, the CDR3 is 13 residues long. Of all the DNA, just the CDR3 is kept, 39 bases in frame from base 1. Based on the germline V gene, the CDR1 and CDR2 sequences are SQVTM and ANQGSEA.